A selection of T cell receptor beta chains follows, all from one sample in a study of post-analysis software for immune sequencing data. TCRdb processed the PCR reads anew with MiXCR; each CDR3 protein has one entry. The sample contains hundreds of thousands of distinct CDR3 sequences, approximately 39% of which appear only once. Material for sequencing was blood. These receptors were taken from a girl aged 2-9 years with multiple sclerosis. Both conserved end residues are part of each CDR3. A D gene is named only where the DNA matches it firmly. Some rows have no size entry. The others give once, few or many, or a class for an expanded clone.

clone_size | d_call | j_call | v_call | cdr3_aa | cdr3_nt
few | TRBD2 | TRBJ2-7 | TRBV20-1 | CSAVDGTRYSYEQYF | TGCAGTGCCGTAGACGGGACTAGGTACTCCTACGAGCAGTACTTC
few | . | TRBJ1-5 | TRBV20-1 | CSGQGRGNQPQHF | TGCAGTGGCCAGGGGAGGGGCAATCAGCCCCAGCATTTT
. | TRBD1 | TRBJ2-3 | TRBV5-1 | CASSPPTGGEGTDTQYF | TGCGCCAGCTCCCCCCCGACAGGGGGTGAAGGAACAGATACGCAGTATTTT
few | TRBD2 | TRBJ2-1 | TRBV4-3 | CASSHGTSGYNEQFF | TGCGCCAGCAGCCACGGGACTAGCGGATACAATGAGCAGTTCTTC
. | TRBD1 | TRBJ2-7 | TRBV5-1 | CASSYRTGRSYEQYF | TGCGCCAGCAGCTATAGGACAGGGCGGTCCTACGAGCAGTACTTC
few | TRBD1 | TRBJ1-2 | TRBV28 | CASSFSDRDYNGYTF | TGTGCCAGCAGTTTCTCGGACAGGGACTATAATGGCTACACCTTC
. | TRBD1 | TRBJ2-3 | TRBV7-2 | CASNGQAHRSTDTQYF | TGTGCCAGCAACGGACAGGCTCATAGGAGCACAGATACGCAGTATTTT
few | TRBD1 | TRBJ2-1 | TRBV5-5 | CASSLYRQGSNDEQFF | TGTGCCAGCAGCCTCTATCGACAGGGCAGCAATGATGAGCAGTTCTTC
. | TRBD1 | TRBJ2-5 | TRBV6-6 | CASSYLRQGARETQYF | TGTGCCAGCAGTTACCTCAGACAGGGGGCGCGGGAGACCCAGTACTTC
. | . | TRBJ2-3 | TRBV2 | CASRDPGQFTDTQYF | TGTGCCAGCAGAGACCCGGGACAATTCACAGATACGCAGTATTTT
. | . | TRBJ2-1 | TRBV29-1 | CSARPGGNEQFF | TGCAGCGCCCGACCCGGGGGAAATGAGCAGTTCTTC
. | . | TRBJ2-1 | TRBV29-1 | CSVLGASYNEQFF | TGCAGCGTTCTCGGGGCGAGCTACAATGAGCAGTTCTTC
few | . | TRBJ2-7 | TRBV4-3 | CASSQDSGATYEQYF | TGCGCCAGCAGCCAAGATTCGGGGGCGACCTACGAGCAGTACTTC
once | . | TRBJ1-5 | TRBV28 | CASRKRARAGGQPQHF | TGTGCCAGCAGGAAAAGAGCCAGGGCCGGAGGCCAGCCCCAGCATTTT
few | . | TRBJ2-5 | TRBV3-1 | CASSQDRQGQTQYF | TGTGCCAGCAGCCAAGATCGGCAAGGGCAGACCCAGTACTTC
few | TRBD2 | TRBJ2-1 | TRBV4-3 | CASSQHLLAGVRNEQFF | TGCGCCAGCAGCCAGCATCTACTAGCGGGAGTCAGGAATGAGCAGTTCTTC
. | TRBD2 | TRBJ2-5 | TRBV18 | CASSPGAGDQETQYF | TGTGCCAGCTCACCAGGCGCGGGAGATCAAGAGACCCAGTACTTC
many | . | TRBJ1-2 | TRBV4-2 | CASSPGYGYTF | TGTGCCAGCAGCCCGGGCTATGGCTACACCTTC
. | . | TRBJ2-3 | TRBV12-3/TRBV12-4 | CASGPPTTDTQYF | TGTGCCAGCGGACCACCCACCACAGATACGCAGTATTTT
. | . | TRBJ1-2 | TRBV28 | CASSPHFKTGGYTF | TGTGCCAGCAGTCCCCACTTTAAAACTGGAGGCTACACCTTC
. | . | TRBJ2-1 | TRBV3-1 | CASSQDNGGAYNEQFF | TGTGCCAGCAGCCAAGATAACGGGGGCGCCTACAATGAGCAGTTCTTC
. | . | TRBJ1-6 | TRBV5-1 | CASREGGSPLHF | TGCGCCAGCAGGGAGGGTGGCTCACCCCTCCACTTT